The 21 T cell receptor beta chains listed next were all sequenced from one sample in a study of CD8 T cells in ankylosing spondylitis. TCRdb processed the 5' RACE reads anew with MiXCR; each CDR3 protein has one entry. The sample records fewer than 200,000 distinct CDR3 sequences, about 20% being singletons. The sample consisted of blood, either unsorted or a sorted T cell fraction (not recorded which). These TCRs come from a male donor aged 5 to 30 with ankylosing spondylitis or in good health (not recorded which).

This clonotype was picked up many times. CDR3 residues: CASSPGQDVWYEQYF. The CDR3 bases are TGTGCCAGCAGCCCCGGACAGGACGTTTGGTACGAGCAGTACTTC. The chain uses TRBV5-4 and TRBJ2-7; 7 bases line up with TRBD1. The CDR3 runs to 15 residues. Trimming cost V 4 bases and J 4 bases; bases outside gene matches: 11. CDR1 SGHNT and CDR2 YYREEE come from the germline V gene (reference sequence).

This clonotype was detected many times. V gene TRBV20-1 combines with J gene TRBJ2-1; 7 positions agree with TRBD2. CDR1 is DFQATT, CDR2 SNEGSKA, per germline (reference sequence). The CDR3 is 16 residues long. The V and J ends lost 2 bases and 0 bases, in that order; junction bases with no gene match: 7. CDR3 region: CSARKVGGSSYNEQFF. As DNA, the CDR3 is TGCAGTGCTAGAAAGGTGGGCGGGAGCTCCTACAATGAGCAGTTCTTC.

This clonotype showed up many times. For the CDR3, the DNA is TGCAGTGCTGGGGCCCAGGCGTCTTCCTACAATGAGCAGTTCTTC. It codes for CSAGAQASSYNEQFF. V is TRBV20-1 and J is TRBJ2-1; weak D call: TRBD1 (5 bases). CDR3 length equals 15 residues. Trimming shortened V by 5 bases and J by 1 base, and 15 bases separated the two germline ends. Germline-derived CDR1 and CDR2 are DFQATT and SNEGSKA (reference sequence).

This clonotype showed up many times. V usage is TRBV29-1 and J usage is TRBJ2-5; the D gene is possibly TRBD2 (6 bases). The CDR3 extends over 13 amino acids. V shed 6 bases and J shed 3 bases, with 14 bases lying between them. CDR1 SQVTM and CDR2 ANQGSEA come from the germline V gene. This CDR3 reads CSVLGLKEETQYF. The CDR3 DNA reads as TGCAGCGTACTGGGACTGAAAGAAGAGACCCAGTACTTC.

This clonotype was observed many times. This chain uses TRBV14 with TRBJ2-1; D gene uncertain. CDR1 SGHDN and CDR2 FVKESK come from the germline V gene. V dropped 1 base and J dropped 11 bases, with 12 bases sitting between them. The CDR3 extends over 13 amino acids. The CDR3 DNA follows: TGTGCCAGCAGCCAAGGTTGGCTTGGGAAGCAGTTCTTC. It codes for CASSQGWLGKQFF. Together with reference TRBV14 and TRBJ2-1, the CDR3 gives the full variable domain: EAGVTQFPSHSVIEKGQTVTLRCDPISGHDNLYWYRRVMGKEIKFLLHFVKESKQDESGMPNNRFLAERTGGTYSTLKVQPAELEDSGVYFCASSQGWLGKQFFGPGTRLTVL.

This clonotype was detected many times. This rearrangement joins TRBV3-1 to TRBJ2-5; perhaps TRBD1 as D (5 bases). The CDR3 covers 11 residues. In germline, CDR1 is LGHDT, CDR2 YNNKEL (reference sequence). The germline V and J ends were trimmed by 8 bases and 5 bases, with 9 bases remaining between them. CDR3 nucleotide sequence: TGTGCCAGCCTACAGGCGGAGACCCAGTACTTC. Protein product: CASLQAETQYF.

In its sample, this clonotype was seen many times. The CDR3 here is CSARSGSSYNEQFF. CDR3 DNA sequence: TGCAGTGCTCGTAGCGGGAGCTCCTACAATGAGCAGTTCTTC. This chain links TRBV20-1 with TRBJ2-1; TRBD2 aligns across 9 bases. V shed 5 bases and J 0 bases; nucleotides not matched to a gene: 2. CDR3 length: 14 residues. Germline CDR1 and CDR2: DFQATT and SNEGSKA (reference sequence).

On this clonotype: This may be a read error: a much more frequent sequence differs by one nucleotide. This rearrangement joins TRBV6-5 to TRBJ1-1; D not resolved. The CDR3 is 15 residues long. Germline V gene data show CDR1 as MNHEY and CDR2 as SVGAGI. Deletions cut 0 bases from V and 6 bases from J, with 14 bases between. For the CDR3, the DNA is TGTGCCAGCAGTTACTCGATCGGGGTAGACCCTGAAGCTTTCTTT. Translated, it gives CASSYSIGVDPEAFF.

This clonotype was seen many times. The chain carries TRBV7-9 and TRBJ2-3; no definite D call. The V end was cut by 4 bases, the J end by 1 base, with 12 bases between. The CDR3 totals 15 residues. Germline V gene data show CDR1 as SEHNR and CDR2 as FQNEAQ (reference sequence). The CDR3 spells CASSSPPRRTDTQYF. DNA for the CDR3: TGTGCCAGCAGCTCCCCCCCGCGGCGCACAGATACGCAGTATTTT.

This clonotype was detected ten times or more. The CDR3 DNA follows: TGCAGCGCGCCGGGTCCTAATCCACTAAAAGAGACCCAGTACTTC. Protein: CSAPGPNPLKETQYF. The J gene is TRBJ2-5, the V gene TRBV29-1; D uncertain. This CDR3 has 15 residues. V was cut by 7 bases and J by 3 bases, with 21 bases left in between. The germline CDR1 and CDR2 sequences are SQVTM and ANQGSEA.

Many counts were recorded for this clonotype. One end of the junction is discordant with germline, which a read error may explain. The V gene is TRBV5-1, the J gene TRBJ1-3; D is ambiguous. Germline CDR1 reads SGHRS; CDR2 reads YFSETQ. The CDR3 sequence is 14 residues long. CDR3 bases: TGCGCCAGCACCTTGGGCCAAACCGGAAACACCATATATTTT. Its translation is CASTLGQTGNTIYF.

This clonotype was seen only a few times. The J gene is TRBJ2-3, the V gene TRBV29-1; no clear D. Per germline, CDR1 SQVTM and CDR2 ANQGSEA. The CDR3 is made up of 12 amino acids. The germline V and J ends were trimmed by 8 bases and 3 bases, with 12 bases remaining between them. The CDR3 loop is CSLIVGTDTQYF. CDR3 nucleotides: TGCAGCCTCATCGTGGGGACAGATACGCAGTATTTT.

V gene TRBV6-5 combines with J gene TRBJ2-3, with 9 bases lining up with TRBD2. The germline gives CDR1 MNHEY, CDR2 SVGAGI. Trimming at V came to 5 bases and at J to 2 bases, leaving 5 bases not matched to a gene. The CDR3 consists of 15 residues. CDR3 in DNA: TGTGCCAGCAGTAGCCTAGCGGGACTCACAGATACGCAGTATTTT. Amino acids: CASSSLAGLTDTQYF.

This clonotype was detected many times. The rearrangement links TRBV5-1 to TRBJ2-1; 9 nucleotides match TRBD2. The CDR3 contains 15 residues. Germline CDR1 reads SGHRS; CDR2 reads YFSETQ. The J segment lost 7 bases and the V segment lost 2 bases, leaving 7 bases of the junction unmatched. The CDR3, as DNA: TGCGCCAGCAGCTTTCCTAGCGGGGAATGGAATGAGCAGTTCTTC. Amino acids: CASSFPSGEWNEQFF.

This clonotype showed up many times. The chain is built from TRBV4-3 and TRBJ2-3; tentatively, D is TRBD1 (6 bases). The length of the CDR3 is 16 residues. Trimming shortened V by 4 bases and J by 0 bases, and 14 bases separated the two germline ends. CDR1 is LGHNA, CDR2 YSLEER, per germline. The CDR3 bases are TGCGCCAGCAGCCGCCGAATACAGGGAAGCACAGATACGCAGTATTTT. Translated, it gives CASSRRIQGSTDTQYF.

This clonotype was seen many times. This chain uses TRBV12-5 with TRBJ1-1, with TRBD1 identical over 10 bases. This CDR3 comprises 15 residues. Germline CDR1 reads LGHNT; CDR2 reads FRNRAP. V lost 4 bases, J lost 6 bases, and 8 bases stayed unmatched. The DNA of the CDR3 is TGTGCTAGTGGTTCCGCGGGACAGGGGAGGGCTGAAGCTTTCTTT. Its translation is CASGSAGQGRAEAFF.

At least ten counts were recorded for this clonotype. The CDR3: CSVRVGQGRNGELFF. CDR3 coding DNA: TGCAGCGTACGAGTCGGACAGGGGAGGAACGGGGAGCTGTTTTTT. J is TRBJ2-2 and V is TRBV29-1; 9 nucleotides match TRBD1. The CDR3 spans 15 residues. Germline assignment: CDR1 SQVTM and CDR2 ANQGSEA. With 6 bases clipped from V and 7 bases from J, the junction kept 12 bases outside the gene matches.

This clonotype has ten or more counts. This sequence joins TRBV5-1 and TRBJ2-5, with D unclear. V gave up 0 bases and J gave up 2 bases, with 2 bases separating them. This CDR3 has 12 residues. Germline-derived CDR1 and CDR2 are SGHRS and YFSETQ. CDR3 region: CASSLEQETQYF. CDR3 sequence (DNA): TGCGCCAGCAGCTTGGAACAAGAGACCCAGTACTTC. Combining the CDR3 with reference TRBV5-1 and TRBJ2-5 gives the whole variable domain KAGVTQTPRYLIKTRGQQVTLSCSPISGHRSVSWYQQTPGQGLQFLFEYFSETQRNKGNFPGRFSGRQFSNSRSEMNVSTLELGDSALYLCASSLEQETQYFGPGTRLLVL.

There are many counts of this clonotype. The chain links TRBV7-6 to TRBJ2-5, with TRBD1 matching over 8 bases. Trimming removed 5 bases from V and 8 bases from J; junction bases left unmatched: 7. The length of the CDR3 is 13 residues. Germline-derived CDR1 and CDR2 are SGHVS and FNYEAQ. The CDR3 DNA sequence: TGTGCCAGCAGCCCAGGGGGCAGGGGTACCCAGTACTTC. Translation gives CASSPGGRGTQYF. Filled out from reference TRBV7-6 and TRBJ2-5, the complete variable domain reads GAGVSQSPRYKVTKRGQDVALRCDPISGHVSLYWYRQALGQGPEFLTYFNYEAQQDKSGLPNDRFSAERPEGSISTLTIQRTEQRDSAMYRCASSPGGRGTQYFGPGTRLLVL.

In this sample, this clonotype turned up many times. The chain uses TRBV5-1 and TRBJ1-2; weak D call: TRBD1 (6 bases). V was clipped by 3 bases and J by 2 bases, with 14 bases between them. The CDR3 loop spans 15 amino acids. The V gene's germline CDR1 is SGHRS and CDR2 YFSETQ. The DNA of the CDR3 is TGCGCCAGCAGCTCCACAGGGAATTTGAACTATGGCTACACCTTC. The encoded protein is CASSSTGNLNYGYTF.

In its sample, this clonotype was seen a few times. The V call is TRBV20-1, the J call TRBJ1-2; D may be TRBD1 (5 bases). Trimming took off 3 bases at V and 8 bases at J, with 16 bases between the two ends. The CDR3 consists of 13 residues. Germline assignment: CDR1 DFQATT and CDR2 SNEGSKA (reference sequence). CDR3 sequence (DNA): TGCAGTGCTAGTAGGGGCGGCGGCGGAGGCTACACCTTC. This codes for CSASRGGGGGYTF.